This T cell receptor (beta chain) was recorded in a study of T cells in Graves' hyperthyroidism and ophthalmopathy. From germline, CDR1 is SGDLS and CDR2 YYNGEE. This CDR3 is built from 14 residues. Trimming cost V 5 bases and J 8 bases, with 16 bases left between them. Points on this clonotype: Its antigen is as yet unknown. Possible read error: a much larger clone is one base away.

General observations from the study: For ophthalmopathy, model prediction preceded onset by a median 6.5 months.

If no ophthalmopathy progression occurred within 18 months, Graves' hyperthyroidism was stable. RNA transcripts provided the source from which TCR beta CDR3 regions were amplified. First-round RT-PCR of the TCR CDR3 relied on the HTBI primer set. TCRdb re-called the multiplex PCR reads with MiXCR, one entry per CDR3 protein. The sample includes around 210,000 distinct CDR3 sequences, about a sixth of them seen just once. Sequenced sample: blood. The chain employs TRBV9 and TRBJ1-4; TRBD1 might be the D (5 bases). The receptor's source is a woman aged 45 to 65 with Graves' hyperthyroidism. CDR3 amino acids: CASSATGGGEKLFF. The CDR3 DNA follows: TGTGCCAGCAGTGCCACGGGTGGGGGGGAAAAACTGTTTTTT.